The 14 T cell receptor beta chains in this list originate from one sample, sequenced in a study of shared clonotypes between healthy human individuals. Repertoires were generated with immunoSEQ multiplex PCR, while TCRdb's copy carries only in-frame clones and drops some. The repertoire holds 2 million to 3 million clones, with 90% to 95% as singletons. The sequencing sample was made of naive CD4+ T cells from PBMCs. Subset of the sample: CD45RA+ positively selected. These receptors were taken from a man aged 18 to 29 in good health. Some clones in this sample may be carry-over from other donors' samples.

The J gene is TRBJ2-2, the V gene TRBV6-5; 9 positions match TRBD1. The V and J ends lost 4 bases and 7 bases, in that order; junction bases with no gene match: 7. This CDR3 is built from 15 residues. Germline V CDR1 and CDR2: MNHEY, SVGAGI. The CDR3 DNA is TGTGCCAGCAGTTGGGACAGGGTGATGGGCGGGGAGCTGTTTTTT. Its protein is CASSWDRVMGGELFF.

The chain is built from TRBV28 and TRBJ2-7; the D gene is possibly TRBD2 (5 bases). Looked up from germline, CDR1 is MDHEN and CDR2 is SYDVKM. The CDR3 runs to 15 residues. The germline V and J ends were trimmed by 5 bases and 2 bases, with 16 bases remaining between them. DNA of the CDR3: TGTGCCAGCAGTCCCATGGGAGCCCAAACCTACGAGCAGTACTTC. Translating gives CASSPMGAQTYEQYF.

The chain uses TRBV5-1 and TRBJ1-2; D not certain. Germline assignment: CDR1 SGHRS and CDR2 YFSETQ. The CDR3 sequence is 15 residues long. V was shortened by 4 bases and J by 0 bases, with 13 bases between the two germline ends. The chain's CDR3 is CASSPNWAANYGYTF. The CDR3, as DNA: TGCGCCAGCAGCCCGAACTGGGCAGCTAACTATGGCTACACCTTC. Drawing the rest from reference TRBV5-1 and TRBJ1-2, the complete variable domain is KAGVTQTPRYLIKTRGQQVTLSCSPISGHRSVSWYQQTPGQGLQFLFEYFSETQRNKGNFPGRFSGRQFSNSRSEMNVSTLELGDSALYLCASSPNWAANYGYTFGSGTRLTVV.

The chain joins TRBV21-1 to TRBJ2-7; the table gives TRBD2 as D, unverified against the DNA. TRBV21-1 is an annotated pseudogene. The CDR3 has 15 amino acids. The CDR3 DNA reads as TGTGCCAGCAGCAACCGGACTAGTCGACCTGGCGAGCAGTACTTC. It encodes CASSNRTSRPGEQYF.

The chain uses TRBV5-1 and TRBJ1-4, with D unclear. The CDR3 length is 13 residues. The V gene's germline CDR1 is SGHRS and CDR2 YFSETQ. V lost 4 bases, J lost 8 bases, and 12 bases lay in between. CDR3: CASSQLSGEKLFF. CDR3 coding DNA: TGCGCCAGCAGCCAGTTGTCGGGAGAAAAACTGTTTTTT.

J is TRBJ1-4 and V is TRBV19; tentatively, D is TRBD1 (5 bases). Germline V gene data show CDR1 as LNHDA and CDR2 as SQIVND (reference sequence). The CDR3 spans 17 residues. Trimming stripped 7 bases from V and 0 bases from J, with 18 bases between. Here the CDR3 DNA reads TGTGCCAGTACCACAGCCGGGAGGGGACCAACTAATGAAAAACTGTTTTTT. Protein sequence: CASTTAGRGPTNEKLFF.

CDR3 in DNA: TGTGCCAGCAGTTCCACCGGGGAGGGGGGCTACGAGCAGTACTTC. Protein sequence: CASSSTGEGGYEQYF. The chain joins TRBV28 to TRBJ2-7; possible D gene TRBD2, 7 bases. V was pared by 4 bases and J by 3 bases, with 16 bases between. Per the germline V gene, CDR1 is MDHEN and CDR2 is SYDVKM. This CDR3 is 15 amino acids long.

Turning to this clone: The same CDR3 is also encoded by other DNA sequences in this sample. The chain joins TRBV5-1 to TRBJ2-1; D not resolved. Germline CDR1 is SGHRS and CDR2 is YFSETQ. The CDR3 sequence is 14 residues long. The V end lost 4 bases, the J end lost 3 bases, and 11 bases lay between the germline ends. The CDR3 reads CASSPGTVYNEQFF. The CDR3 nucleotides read TGCGCCAGCAGCCCAGGAACAGTCTACAATGAGCAGTTCTTC.

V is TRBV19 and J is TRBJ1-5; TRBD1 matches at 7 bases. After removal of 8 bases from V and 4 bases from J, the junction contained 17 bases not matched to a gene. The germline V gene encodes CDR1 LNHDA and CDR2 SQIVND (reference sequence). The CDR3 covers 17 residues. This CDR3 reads CASGGLPRDSRNQPQHF. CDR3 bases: TGTGCCAGTGGGGGCCTCCCCCGGGACAGTAGAAATCAGCCCCAGCATTTT.

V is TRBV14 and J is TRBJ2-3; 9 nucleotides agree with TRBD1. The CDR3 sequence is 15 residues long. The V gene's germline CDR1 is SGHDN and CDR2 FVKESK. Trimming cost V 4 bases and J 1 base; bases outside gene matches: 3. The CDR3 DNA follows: TGTGCCAGCAGCCCCGGACAGGGGCGCACAGATACGCAGTATTTT. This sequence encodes CASSPGQGRTDTQYF.

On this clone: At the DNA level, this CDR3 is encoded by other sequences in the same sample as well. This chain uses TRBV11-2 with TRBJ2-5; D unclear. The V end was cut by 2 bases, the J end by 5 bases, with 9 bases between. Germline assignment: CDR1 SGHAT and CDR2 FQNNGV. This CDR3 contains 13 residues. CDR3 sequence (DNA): TGTGCCAGCAGCTTAAGGGTAGGGGAGACCCAGTACTTC. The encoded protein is CASSLRVGETQYF.

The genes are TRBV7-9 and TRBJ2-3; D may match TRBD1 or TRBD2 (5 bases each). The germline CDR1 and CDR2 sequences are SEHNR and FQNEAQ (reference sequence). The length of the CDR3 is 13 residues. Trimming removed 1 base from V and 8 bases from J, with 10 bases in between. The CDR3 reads CASSLGGISTQYF. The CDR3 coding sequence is TGTGCCAGCAGCTTAGGGGGGATTAGTACGCAGTATTTT.

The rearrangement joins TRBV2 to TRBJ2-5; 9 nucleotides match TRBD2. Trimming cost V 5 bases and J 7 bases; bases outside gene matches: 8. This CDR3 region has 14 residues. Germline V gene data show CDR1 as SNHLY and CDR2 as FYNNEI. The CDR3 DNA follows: TGTGCCAGCAGTTCGACTAGCGGCCGCGGGACCCAGTACTTC. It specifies CASSSTSGRGTQYF.

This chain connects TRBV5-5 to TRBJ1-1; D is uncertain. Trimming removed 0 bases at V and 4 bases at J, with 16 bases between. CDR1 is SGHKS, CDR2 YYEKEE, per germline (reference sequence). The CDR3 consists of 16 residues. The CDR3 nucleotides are TGTGCCAGCAGCTTGGACCCGAGCCCTACCTTCACTGAAGCTTTCTTT. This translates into CASSLDPSPTFTEAFF.